What follows are 17 T cell receptor beta chains derived from one specimen sequenced in a study of patients and donors after allogeneic stem cell transplantation. TCRdb reprocessed the RT-PCR reads with MiXCR, giving one entry per CDR3 protein. The data show fewer than 2,000 distinct CDR3 sequences, with less than 2% seen just once and 5.7% held by the top ten. The sample was blood, either unsorted or a sorted T cell fraction (not recorded which). All receptors come from a human donor who was either an allogeneic HSCT recipient or a stem cell or donor lymphocyte infusion donor (not recorded which). It is not recorded whose cells these are; they may come from a transplant donor.

By share of the sample, this clonotype is medium-sized. The chain uses TRBV30 and TRBJ2-3; no definite D call. V lost 0 bases and J lost 12, with 10 bases in between. Germline V gene lookup returns CDR1 GTSNPN and CDR2 SVGIG (reference sequence). The CDR3 length is 11 residues. CDR3 in amino acids: CAWSVSRVQYF. The CDR3 nucleotides are TGTGCCTGGAGTGTAAGTCGGGTCCAGTATTTT.

This clonotype is deemed medium-sized. The V gene is TRBV6-1, the J gene TRBJ2-7; 7 bases line up with TRBD1. The CDR3 length is 12 residues. V shed 6 bases, J shed 1 base, and the junction held 0 bases outside the gene matches. Germline V gives CDR1 MNHNS, CDR2 SASEGT. For the CDR3, the DNA is TGTGCCAGCAGGGGACAGTCCTACGAGCAGTACTTC. This translates into CASRGQSYEQYF.

This clonotype is large. This sequence joins TRBV29-1 and TRBJ1-1; D is possibly TRBD1 (6 bases). The CDR3 is 13 residues long. The germline V gene has CDR1 SQVTM and CDR2 ANQGSEA. V was trimmed by 1 base and J by 3 bases, leaving 9 bases between them. The DNA of the CDR3 is TGCAGCGTTGAAGCGTACAGGGACACTGAAGCTTTCTTT. It codes for CSVEAYRDTEAFF.

This clonotype turned up a few times. This chain joins TRBV4-3 and TRBJ2-5; D unclear. V lost 3 bases and J 5 bases, leaving 10 bases between the germline ends. The V gene's germline CDR1 is LGHNA and CDR2 YSLEER. The CDR3 length is 13 residues. This CDR3 is CASSQGPGETQYF. CDR3 DNA sequence: TGCGCCAGCAGCCAGGGCCCCGGGGAGACCCAGTACTTC.

This clonotype counts as medium-sized. The chain is built from TRBV5-1 and TRBJ2-4, with D tentatively TRBD2 (5 bases). The V gene's germline CDR1 is SGHRS and CDR2 YFSETQ. V lost 4 bases to trimming and J lost 9 bases, with 14 bases between them. This CDR3 spans 13 amino acids. For the CDR3, the DNA is TGCGCCAGCAGCCCTTTTGGAGGAGGCATTCAGTACTTC. Protein: CASSPFGGGIQYF. Complete variable domain (other parts from reference TRBV5-1 and TRBJ2-4): KAGVTQTPRYLIKTRGQQVTLSCSPISGHRSVSWYQQTPGQGLQFLFEYFSETQRNKGNFPGRFSGRQFSNSRSEMNVSTLELGDSALYLCASSPFGGGIQYFGAGTRLSVL.

By frequency in the sample, this clonotype is medium-sized (0.01 to 0.1%). The chain is built from TRBV5-1 and TRBJ2-1; a possible D gene is TRBD2 (6 bases). Germline assignment: CDR1 SGHRS and CDR2 YFSETQ. The V and J ends lost 4 bases and 5 bases respectively, with 16 bases between them. CDR3 length: 15 amino acids. For the CDR3, the DNA is TGCGCCAGCAGCCCTCCCCGGACTACGAACAATGAGCAGTTCTTC. It encodes CASSPPRTTNNEQFF.

In this sample, this clonotype is medium-sized. V gene TRBV7-9 combines with J gene TRBJ2-3, with D unresolved. The CDR3 is 14 residues long. From germline, CDR1 is SEHNR and CDR2 FQNEAQ (reference sequence). Trimming took off 5 bases at V and 2 bases at J, with 11 bases between the two ends. The CDR3 DNA sequence: TGTGCCAGCAGCCCGAGTGGAAACACAGATACGCAGTATTTT. It translates to CASSPSGNTDTQYF.

By its share, this clonotype is medium-sized. One end of the junction is discordant with germline, which a read error may explain. The rearrangement links TRBV7-7 to TRBJ2-7, with D unresolved. CDR1 and CDR2 from the germline V gene are SSHAT and FNYEAQ (reference sequence). The CDR3 totals 14 residues. This chain's CDR3 is CASSLLPTTGEQYF. As DNA, the CDR3 is TGTGCTAGCAGCTTACTCCCTACTACCGGCGAGCAGTACTTC. Complete variable domain (other parts from reference TRBV7-7 and TRBJ2-7): GAGVSQSPRYKVTKRGQDVTLRCDPISSHATLYWYQQALGQGPEFLTYFNYEAQPDKSGLPSDRFSAERPEGSISTLTIQRTEQRDSAMYRCASSLLPTTGEQYFGPGTRLTVT.

This clonotype is large within its sample. The V call is TRBV5-1, the J call TRBJ2-1, with 13 bases fitting TRBD2. Germline V gene lookup returns CDR1 SGHRS and CDR2 YFSETQ. The CDR3 is 19 residues long. Trimming took 4 bases from V and 5 from J; bases not matched to a gene: 15. The DNA of the CDR3 is TGCGCCAGCAGCCCGTTAATTGCCGCGGGACTAGCGGGGAACAATGAGCAGTTCTTC. The encoded protein is CASSPLIAAGLAGNNEQFF.

In this sample, this clonotype is medium-sized. This sequence joins TRBV7-2 and TRBJ2-5, with 8 bases fitting TRBD1. V shed 3 bases, J shed 4 bases, and the junction held 1 base outside the gene matches. The CDR3 extends over 13 amino acids. Germline-derived CDR1 and CDR2 are SGHTA and FQGNSA. CDR3 sequence (DNA): TGTGCCAGCAGCTTCACAGGGGGAGAGACCCAGTACTTC. As protein: CASSFTGGETQYF.

In its sample, this clonotype ranks as medium-sized. The J gene is TRBJ1-4, the V gene TRBV9; TRBD1 matches 9 bases. Germline V CDR1 and CDR2: SGDLS, YYNGEE. The CDR3 contains 15 residues. V lost 4 bases and J lost 5; bases outside the gene matches: 6. CDR3: CASSSDGTGNEKLFF. The CDR3, as DNA: TGTGCCAGCAGCTCAGATGGGACAGGGAATGAAAAACTGTTTTTT.

This clonotype is medium-sized (0.01 to 0.1%). The CDR3 bases are TGTGCCAGCAGTTACTCGCGGCTAGCGGGGGTCTACAATGAGCAGTTCTTC. It translates to CASSYSRLAGVYNEQFF. The genes are TRBV6-2 or TRBV6-3 and TRBJ2-1; 10 bases align to TRBD2. Trimming at V came to 0 bases and at J to 3 bases, leaving 5 bases not matched to a gene. The CDR3 extends over 17 amino acids. Looked up from germline, CDR1 is MNHEY and CDR2 is SVGEGT.

By sample share, this clonotype is medium-sized. The chain employs TRBV13 and TRBJ2-7; weak D call: TRBD1 (6 bases). In germline, CDR1 is PRHDT, CDR2 FYEKMQ (reference sequence). The length of the CDR3 is 12 residues. With 4 bases removed from V and 8 bases from J, the gap between germline ends came to 12 bases. The CDR3 DNA is TGTGCCAGCAGCTGGCCGGGACAAAAGCAGTACTTC. Translating gives CASSWPGQKQYF.

This clonotype turned up a few times. The V call is TRBV2, the J call TRBJ2-7, with 7 bases identical to TRBD2. Germline trimming cut 8 bases from V and 2 bases from J; bases unmatched to any gene: 0. The CDR3 runs to 11 residues. CDR1 is SNHLY and CDR2 is FYNNEI in the germline V gene. CDR3 protein: CASGGAYEQYV. The CDR3, as DNA: TGTGCCAGCGGGGGGGCCTACGAGCAGTACGTC.

Within the sample, this clonotype is medium-sized. The chain has TRBV11-3 and TRBJ2-3, with a weak D call TRBD2 (6 bases). Germline CDR1 SGHNT, CDR2 YENEEA. This CDR3 region has 14 residues. The ends were cut back, 4 bases at V and 2 bases at J, with 10 bases in the middle. The chain's CDR3 is CASSWGRSTDTQYF. The CDR3, as DNA: TGTGCCAGCAGCTGGGGGAGGTCCACAGATACGCAGTATTTT.

By sample share, this clonotype is medium-sized. The chain joins TRBV18 to TRBJ2-5; 10 nucleotides line up with TRBD2. The V segment lost 1 base and the J segment 2 bases; nucleotides outside the gene matches: 7. The CDR3 contains 17 residues. Germline V lookup: CDR1 KGHSH, CDR2 LQKENI. The CDR3 reads CASSPRSSGGPQETQYF. The CDR3 bases are TGTGCCAGCTCACCACGGTCTAGCGGGGGACCTCAAGAGACCCAGTACTTC.

By share of the sample, this clonotype is medium-sized (0.01 to 0.1%). The chain is built from TRBV5-5 and TRBJ1-4; D is undetermined. The CDR3 consists of 14 residues. Per the germline V gene, CDR1 is SGHKS and CDR2 is YYEKEE (reference sequence). The ends were cut back, 2 bases at V and 4 bases at J, with 9 bases in the middle. This CDR3 reads CASSFHTDNEKLFF. CDR3 sequence (DNA): TGTGCCAGCAGCTTCCACACGGATAATGAAAAACTGTTTTTT. The whole variable domain, remainder taken from reference TRBV5-5 and TRBJ1-4, is DAGVTQSPTHLIKTRGQQVTLRCSPISGHKSVSWYQQVLGQGPQFIFQYYEKEERGRGNFPDRFSARQFPNYSSELNVNALLLGDSALYLCASSFHTDNEKLFFGSGTQLSVL.